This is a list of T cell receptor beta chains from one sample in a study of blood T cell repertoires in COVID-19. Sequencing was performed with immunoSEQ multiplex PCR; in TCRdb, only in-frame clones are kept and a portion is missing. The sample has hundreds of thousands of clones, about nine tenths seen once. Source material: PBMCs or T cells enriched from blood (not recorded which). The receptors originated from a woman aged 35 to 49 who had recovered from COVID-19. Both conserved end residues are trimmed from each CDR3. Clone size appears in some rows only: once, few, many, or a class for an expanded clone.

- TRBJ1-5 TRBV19 ASSARTGSNQPQH
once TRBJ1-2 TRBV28 ASSPRGTPNYGYT
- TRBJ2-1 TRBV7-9 ASSREGPPYNEQF
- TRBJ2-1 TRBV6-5 ASRPRHNEQF
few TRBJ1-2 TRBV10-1 ASSKDRGHGYT
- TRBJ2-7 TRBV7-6 ASSLGTSEQY
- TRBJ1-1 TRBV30 AWSVSNTEAF
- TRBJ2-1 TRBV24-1 ATREGQHNEQF
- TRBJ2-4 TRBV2 ASLAGPGRLEQNIQY
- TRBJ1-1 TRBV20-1 SRGTATEAF
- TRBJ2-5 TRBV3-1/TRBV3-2 ASSQGEWAGQETQY
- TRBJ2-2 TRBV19 ASATSGTNTGELF
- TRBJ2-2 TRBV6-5 ASRADSSELF
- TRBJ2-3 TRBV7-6 ASSQQKGLVLDTQY
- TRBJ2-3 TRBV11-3 ASQGRLADRYGDTQY
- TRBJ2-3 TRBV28 ASSSGLGTDTQY
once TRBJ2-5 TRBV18 ASSPSGTGVGETQY
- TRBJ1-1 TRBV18 ASSPADFSDTEAF
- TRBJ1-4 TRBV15 ATSRGQGNEKLF
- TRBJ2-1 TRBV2 AGLAGVEQF
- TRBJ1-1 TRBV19 ASSTGGSTEAF
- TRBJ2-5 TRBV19 ASSLELAEETQY
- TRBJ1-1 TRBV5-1 ASARENTEAF
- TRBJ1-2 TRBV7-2 ASSLATATNYGYT
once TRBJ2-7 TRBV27 ASSSEGVHEQY
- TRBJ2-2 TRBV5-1 ASSLVEIGGELF
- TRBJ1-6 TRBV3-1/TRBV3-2 ASSLRQDNSPLH
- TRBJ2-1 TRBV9 ASNSGGSYNEQF
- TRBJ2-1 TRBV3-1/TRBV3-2 ASSQSIGASEQF
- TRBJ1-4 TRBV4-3 ASSPRARGIEKLF
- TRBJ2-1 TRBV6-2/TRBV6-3 ASSFPGLRSNEQF
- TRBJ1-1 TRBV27 ASSSPDRDGTEAF
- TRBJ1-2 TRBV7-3 ASSLTDREGADYGYT
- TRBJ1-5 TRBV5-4 ASSLVSGDQPQH
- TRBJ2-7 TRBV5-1 ASSLGQGEQY
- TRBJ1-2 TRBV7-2 ASSLGQGGYGYT